The following is a T cell receptor (beta chain) sequence with its context. Its antigen is unknown. The data are from a study of CXCR3-negative and CXCR3-positive naive CD8 T cells. CDR1 SEHNR and CDR2 FQNEAQ come from the germline V gene (reference sequence). This CDR3 is 16 amino acids long. Points from the study as a whole: Whereas both naive subsets had comparably high diversity, memory CD8+ cells had much lower diversity. Naive cells that were CXCR3-negative or CXCR3-positive used TRBV-TRBJ genes alike, while memory cells diverged.

5' RACE that incorporated UMI labels was used to prepare the TRB cDNA libraries. TCRdb re-called the 5' RACE reads; every CDR3 protein appears as one record, without DNA. Its listing shows some 130,000 distinct CDR3 sequences. The sample comprised naive CXCR3- CD8+ T cells from blood. The subset here: CD45RO-CCR7+CD27+CD95- naive CD8+ T cells lacking CXCR3 (TNR3-). The sequence was obtained from a human donor in good health. Some clones in this sample may be carry-over from other donors' samples. V usage is TRBV7-9 and J usage is TRBJ1-2; TCRdb indicates TRBD1, and absent DNA this call remains unverified. The CDR3 sequence: CASSRRGDGTNYGYTF.